This T cell receptor (beta chain) was retrieved from a study of blood T cell repertoires in COVID-19. Study as a whole: The United States, Italy and Spain supplied acute and convalescent COVID-19 samples. T cells, B-cell-depleted T cells, or PBMCs supplied cDNA or gDNA.

The CDR3 loop spans 15 amino acids. The germline V gene has CDR1 SNHLY and CDR2 FYNNEI. The V segment lost 9 bases and the J segment 6 bases; nucleotides outside the gene matches: 16. The authors' processing: It was from reference gene primer amplification that nucleated cell counts were estimated. Profiled with immunoSEQ multiplex PCR; TCRdb holds only in-frame clones, not every one. The D gene and trimming were derived from the DNA, and the V and J assignments and clone size from that table. The data show 300,000 to 400,000 clones, more than 75% seen once. The sequenced sample consisted of peripheral blood. The origin of this receptor is a woman aged 18-29 years who had recovered from COVID-19. The rearrangement uses TRBV2 and TRBJ1-2; TRBD1 aligns across 7 bases. The CDR3 protein is CARNRGAGSADGYTF. CDR3 in DNA: TGTGCCAGAAACAGGGGTGCAGGTTCGGCTGATGGCTACACCTTC.